The 23 T cell receptor beta chains listed next were all sequenced from one sample in a study of cytomegalovirus exposure and HLA in healthy donors. Primers: 60 Vbeta forward and 13 Jbeta reverse. The protocol was immunoSEQ multiplex PCR, while the TCRdb copy is restricted to in-frame clones and leaves out a portion. There are about 160,000 clones in the sample, with around 1.9% held by the top ten. Sequencing was carried out using PBMCs. These TCRs come from a man aged 25 to 40 in good health and CMV-seronegative.

CDR3: CAWTTGGASNQPQHF. The CDR3 DNA is TGTGCCTGGACGACAGGGGGCGCTAGCAATCAGCCCCAGCATTTT. The J gene is TRBJ1-5, the V gene TRBV30; 10 bases are a match to TRBD1. Germline lookup yields CDR1 GTSNPN and CDR2 SVGIG (reference sequence). The CDR3 totals 15 residues. V dropped 4 bases and J dropped 0; count of bases not matched to a gene: 3. The variable domain in full, completed from reference TRBV30 and TRBJ1-5, reads SQTIHQWPATLVQPVGSPLSLECTVEGTSNPNLYWYRQAAGRGLQLLFYSVGIGQISSEVPQNLSASRPQDRQFILSSKKLLLSDSGFYLCAWTTGGASNQPQHFGDGTRLSIL.

The chain uses TRBV5-1 and TRBJ2-1; D gene uncertain. The CDR3 runs 15 residues. Trimming removed 4 bases from V and 0 bases from J, with 11 bases in between. The germline CDR1 and CDR2 sequences are SGHRS and YFSETQ. The CDR3 reads CASSPQDISYNEQFF. The CDR3 DNA is TGCGCCAGCAGCCCCCAGGATATCTCCTACAATGAGCAGTTCTTC.

The chain employs TRBV2 and TRBJ2-1; the D gene is possibly TRBD2 (6 bases). Germline CDR1 and CDR2: SNHLY and FYNNEI. CDR3 length equals 11 residues. V lost 8 bases, J lost 5 bases, and 7 bases lay in between. The CDR3 nucleotides are TGTGCCAGCTTAGCGGACAATGAGCAGTTCTTC. As protein: CASLADNEQFF. Together with reference TRBV2 and TRBJ2-1, the CDR3 gives the full variable domain: EPEVTQTPSHQVTQMGQEVILRCVPISNHLYFYWYRQILGQKVEFLVSFYNNEISEKSEIFDDQFSVERPDGSNFTLKIRSTKLEDSAMYFCASLADNEQFFGPGTRLTVL.

This chain connects TRBV27 to TRBJ1-5; possible D gene TRBD1, 6 bases. The germline CDR1 and CDR2 sequences are MNHEY and SMNVEV (reference sequence). V lost 0 bases, J lost 7 bases, and 10 bases lay in between. The CDR3 loop spans 14 amino acids. DNA of the CDR3: TGTGCCAGCAGTTTATCGGACAGAACGCAGCCCCAGCATTTT. It specifies CASSLSDRTQPQHF.

The chain links TRBV2 to TRBJ1-2, with 7 bases matching TRBD1. The V and J ends lost 7 bases and 6 bases, in that order; junction bases with no gene match: 8. Germline V gene lookup returns CDR1 SNHLY and CDR2 FYNNEI. The CDR3 spans 13 residues. CDR3 DNA: TGTGCCAGCAACCCAGACAGGGAGGATGGCTACACCTTC. It translates to CASNPDREDGYTF.

The chain recombines TRBV9 with TRBJ2-2; 12 bases match TRBD2. The CDR3 is 19 amino acids. V shed 1 base and J 1 base; nucleotides not matched to a gene: 8. The germline V gene has CDR1 SGDLS and CDR2 YYNGEE. The CDR3 loop reads CASSVNLGTSGWNTGELFF. In nucleotides, the CDR3 is TGTGCCAGCAGCGTAAACCTAGGGACTAGCGGGTGGAACACCGGGGAGCTGTTTTTT.

This chain links TRBV7-3 with TRBJ1-1, with 7 bases fitting TRBD1. V lost 1 base, J lost 1 base, and 6 bases stayed unmatched. The length of the CDR3 is 16 residues. Germline-derived CDR1 and CDR2 are SGHTA and FQGTGA. The CDR3 DNA reads as TGTGCCAGCAGCTTAAACCGACAGGGTACGAACACTGAAGCTTTCTTT. Residues: CASSLNRQGTNTEAFF.

CDR3 sequence (DNA): TGCGCCAGCAGCTTTGGCGGGCTAGCGGACTCCTACGAGCAGTACTTC. The encoded protein is CASSFGGLADSYEQYF. The rearrangement uses TRBV5-1 and TRBJ2-7; 7 bases line up with TRBD2. CDR3 length: 16 amino acids. Germline V gene lookup returns CDR1 SGHRS and CDR2 YFSETQ. Trimming removed 2 bases from V and 0 bases from J; junction bases left unmatched: 8.

This chain uses TRBV19 with TRBJ2-7, with TRBD2 matching 8 bases. Germline V lookup: CDR1 LNHDA, CDR2 SQIVND (reference sequence). The CDR3 has 13 amino acids. Germline trimming cut 7 bases from V and 5 bases from J; bases unmatched to any gene: 7. The CDR3 DNA is TGTGCCAGTACTCGAGCGGGAGTGGACGAGCAGTACTTC. The encoded protein is CASTRAGVDEQYF. Drawing the rest from reference TRBV19 and TRBJ2-7, the complete variable domain is DGGITQSPKYLFRKEGQNVTLSCEQNLNHDAMYWYRQDPGQGLRLIYYSQIVNDFQKGDIAEGYSVSREKKESFPLTVTSAQKNPTAFYLCASTRAGVDEQYFGPGTRLTVT.

This sequence joins TRBV28 and TRBJ1-1; TRBD1 agrees at 7 bases. This CDR3 has 14 amino acids. In germline, CDR1 is MDHEN, CDR2 SYDVKM. Trimming cost V 5 bases and J 5 bases; bases outside gene matches: 8. The CDR3 DNA sequence: TGTGCCAGCAGTCAGACAGGGAGATGGACTGAAGCTTTCTTT. Translation gives CASSQTGRWTEAFF.

The chain joins TRBV7-9 to TRBJ2-7, with a weak D call TRBD1 (5 bases). The germline CDR1 and CDR2 sequences are SEHNR and FQNEAQ (reference sequence). Trimming removed 5 bases at V and 7 bases at J, with 18 bases between. This CDR3 is built from 14 residues. The CDR3 is CASSPGAPVGEQYF. CDR3 DNA: TGTGCCAGCAGCCCTGGGGCCCCGGTGGGGGAGCAGTACTTC.

The chain is built from TRBV19 and TRBJ2-7, with 7 bases matching TRBD1. CDR3 length: 15 amino acids. The V segment lost 10 bases and the J segment 2 bases; nucleotides outside the gene matches: 14. Germline-derived CDR1 and CDR2 are LNHDA and SQIVND (reference sequence). CDR3 region: CATAFGQVGAYEQYF. CDR3 in DNA: TGTGCCACAGCATTTGGACAGGTCGGAGCCTACGAGCAGTACTTC.

V usage is TRBV2 and J usage is TRBJ2-1, with D tentatively TRBD1 (5 bases). Between the trimmed V and J ends, which lost 4 bases and 2 bases, there was a span of 6 bases. The CDR3 is 13 residues long. Germline V gene lookup returns CDR1 SNHLY and CDR2 FYNNEI. CDR3 sequence: CASSARAYNEQFF. CDR3 nucleotide sequence: TGTGCCAGCAGTGCCAGGGCCTACAATGAGCAGTTCTTC.

V is TRBV5-1 and J is TRBJ1-1, with TRBD1 as a possible D gene (5 bases). The germline V gene encodes CDR1 SGHRS and CDR2 YFSETQ. CDR3 length equals 13 residues. Trimming took 8 bases from V and 4 from J, leaving 15 bases between them. Here the CDR3 reads CASHEPGGTEAFF. CDR3 in DNA: TGCGCCAGTCATGAACCGGGGGGCACTGAAGCTTTCTTT.

Worth noting for this clone: The same CDR3 also results from other DNA sequences found in this sample. This chain links TRBV6-6 with TRBJ2-3; TRBD2 is a possible D gene (6 bases). Per the germline V gene, CDR1 is MNHNY and CDR2 is SVGAGI (reference sequence). V was clipped by 0 bases and J by 3 bases, with 10 bases between them. The CDR3 has 15 residues. This chain's CDR3 is CASSYSRGVTDTQYF. In nucleotides, the CDR3 is TGTGCCAGCAGTTACTCGCGGGGCGTTACAGATACGCAGTATTTT.

The chain combines TRBV23-1 with TRBJ2-7, with 9 positions matching TRBD2. TRBV23-1 is labeled an ORF, and its function is uncertain. The CDR3 is 14 amino acids. Losses at the gene ends were 3 bases for V and 5 bases for J; bases not matched to a gene: 5. The CDR3 DNA reads TGCGCCAGCAGTCAGGGGCGGGAGGGGGACGAGCAGTACTTC. It codes for CASSQGREGDEQYF.

This chain links TRBV19 with TRBJ2-7, with TRBD2 as a possible D gene (6 bases). The CDR3 sequence is 15 residues long. CDR1 and CDR2 from the germline V gene are LNHDA and SQIVND (reference sequence). The V end was cut by 3 bases, the J end by 0 bases, with 12 bases between. The CDR3 reads CASSILLAPSYEQYF. In DNA form, the CDR3 reads TGTGCCAGTAGTATTCTGCTAGCGCCCTCCTACGAGCAGTACTTC.

The J gene is TRBJ2-7, the V gene TRBV6-5; 7 nucleotides line up with TRBD2. J lost 2 bases, V lost 2 bases, and 6 bases had no gene match. Germline CDR1 and CDR2: MNHEY and SVGAGI. CDR3 length: 15 amino acids. The CDR3 loop reads CASSYTGTTPYEQYF. CDR3 nucleotide sequence: TGTGCCAGCAGTTACACCGGGACTACACCCTACGAGCAGTACTTC.

CDR3 sequence (DNA): TGTGCCAGCAGCACGTGGCCTAATCAGCCCCAGCATTTT. The encoded protein is CASSTWPNQPQHF. The V and J genes are TRBV7-2 and TRBJ1-5; D gene ambiguous. The V gene lost 5 bases and the J gene lost 4 bases, with 9 bases spanning the gap. In germline, CDR1 is SGHTA, CDR2 FQGNSA. The CDR3 is made up of 13 amino acids.

The V and J genes are TRBV5-1 and TRBJ1-5; 7 nucleotides align to TRBD1. The CDR3 has 15 amino acids. V dropped 2 bases and J dropped 0; count of bases not matched to a gene: 2. Germline assignment: CDR1 SGHRS and CDR2 YFSETQ. The CDR3 DNA reads TGCGCCAGCAGCTTTGGGACAGCTAGCAATCAGCCCCAGCATTTT. Translated, it gives CASSFGTASNQPQHF.

V gene TRBV5-6 combines with J gene TRBJ2-5; 7 nucleotides match TRBD2. The closer fit of TRBJ2-7 to the DNA end suggests the J call may be wrong. The CDR3 spans 16 residues. The germline V gene has CDR1 SGHDT and CDR2 YYEEEE. Here the CDR3 DNA reads TGTGCCAGCAGTCCGTGGCCTATCGGGGGGTCTCACGAGCAGTACTTC. Protein product: CASSPWPIGGSHEQYF.

This chain joins TRBV30 and TRBJ1-1; D is possibly TRBD1 (5 bases). The germline gives CDR1 GTSNPN, CDR2 SVGIG (reference sequence). Trimming removed 4 bases at V and 1 base at J, with 10 bases between. The CDR3 totals 13 residues. CDR3 in DNA: TGTGCCTGGATGCGACAGTGGAACACTGAAGCTTTCTTT. Translation gives CAWMRQWNTEAFF.

The chain joins TRBV28 to TRBJ2-2; D is possibly TRBD2 (6 bases). The CDR3 totals 14 residues. Germline CDR1 reads MDHEN; CDR2 reads SYDVKM. V was clipped by 10 bases and J by 0 bases, with 12 bases between them. The CDR3 DNA reads TGTGCCACCTGGGACTTGACGAACACCGGGGAGCTGTTTTTT. Its translation: CATWDLTNTGELFF.